Below, 10 T cell receptor beta chains from the same sample are listed, as sequenced in a study of blood T cell repertoires in COVID-19. Measured with immunoSEQ multiplex PCR; TCRdb has only the in-frame clones, and not every one. The data show about 88,000 clones, approximately 89% seen once. Sequenced material: peripheral blood. The receptors originated from a man of 80 years or more with acute or convalescent COVID-19.

In the case of this clone: One end of the junction does not line up with germline, which may come from a read error. V gene TRBV2 combines with J gene TRBJ1-4, with TRBD1 matching 9 bases. There are 11 residues in the CDR3. CDR1 and CDR2 (germline): SNHLY, FYNNEI. In DNA, the CDR3 is TGTGCCAGCAGGACAGGGGGTTTTCCCATGTTT. The encoded protein is CASRTGGFPMF.

This chain joins TRBV29-1 and TRBJ2-5; possibly TRBD2 for D (6 bases). Germline CDR1 reads SQVTM; CDR2 reads ANQGSEA. V lost 4 bases and J 5 bases, leaving 20 bases between the germline ends. This CDR3 has 15 amino acids. The CDR3 region is CSVGVLLGGGETQYF. The CDR3, as DNA: TGCAGCGTTGGAGTCCTTTTGGGGGGAGGTGAGACCCAGTACTTC.

This chain joins TRBV3-1 (or the pseudogene TRBV3-2) and TRBJ2-2; no firm D call. Trimming removed 4 bases from V and 5 bases from J, with 5 bases in between. Germline CDR1 is LGHDT and CDR2 is YNNKEL (reference sequence). CDR3 size: 12 residues. The CDR3 DNA is TGTGCCAGCAGCCTTACAACCGGGGAGCTGTTTTTT. Amino acid sequence: CASSLTTGELFF.

The chain uses TRBV7-8 and TRBJ1-1; D is uncertain. Germline V gives CDR1 SGHVS, CDR2 FQNEAQ. This CDR3 spans 13 amino acids. Trimming shortened V by 5 bases and J by 1 base, and 8 bases separated the two germline ends. As DNA, the CDR3 is TGTGCCAGCAGCATTACACGGAACACTGAAGCTTTCTTT. Protein sequence: CASSITRNTEAFF.

This clone appeared a few times. This chain joins TRBV9 and TRBJ2-2; D perhaps matches TRBD2 (7 bases). The germline V and J ends were trimmed by 4 bases and 3 bases, with 16 bases remaining between them. This CDR3 has 16 amino acids. Germline V gene data show CDR1 as SGDLS and CDR2 as YYNGEE. The DNA for the CDR3 is TGTGCCAGCAGCCTCGCGGGGGCAGGGGACACCGGGGAGCTGTTTTTT. Amino acid sequence: CASSLAGAGDTGELFF. Complete variable domain (other parts from reference TRBV9 and TRBJ2-2): DSGVTQTPKHLITATGQRVTLRCSPRSGDLSVYWYQQSLDQGLQFLIQYYNGEERAKGNILERFSAQQFPDLHSELNLSSLELGDSALYFCASSLAGAGDTGELFFGEGSRLTVL.

The chain links TRBV3-1 (or the pseudogene TRBV3-2) to TRBJ2-1; 8 nucleotides line up with TRBD2. The germline CDR1 and CDR2 sequences are LGHDT and YNNKEL (reference sequence). This CDR3 has 12 residues. J lost 13 bases, V lost 4 bases, and 6 bases had no gene match. The CDR3 region is CASSPLTSDQFF. CDR3 nucleotides: TGTGCCAGCAGCCCCCTGACTAGCGACCAGTTCTTC.

The CDR3 protein is CASSPGGQGAAEAFF. The CDR3 DNA reads as TGTGCCAGTAGTCCGGGGGGACAGGGGGCGGCTGAAGCTTTCTTT. The chain carries TRBV19 and TRBJ1-1; 12 positions agree with TRBD1. Looked up from germline, CDR1 is LNHDA and CDR2 is SQIVND (reference sequence). The CDR3 spans 15 residues. The trim removed 5 bases at V and 6 bases at J, leaving 7 bases unmatched.

This clone appeared a single time. The chain uses TRBV5-1 and TRBJ1-4; 7 bases line up with TRBD1. The CDR3 totals 14 residues. Trimming cost V 2 bases and J 5 bases; bases outside gene matches: 3. Germline loops: CDR1 SGHRS, CDR2 YFSETQ. The CDR3: CASSLDRENEKLFF. CDR3 sequence (DNA): TGCGCCAGCAGCTTAGACAGGGAGAATGAAAAACTGTTTTTT. The entire variable domain, with the rest obtained from reference TRBV5-1 and TRBJ1-4, is as follows: KAGVTQTPRYLIKTRGQQVTLSCSPISGHRSVSWYQQTPGQGLQFLFEYFSETQRNKGNFPGRFSGRQFSNSRSEMNVSTLELGDSALYLCASSLDRENEKLFFGSGTQLSVL.

The chain's CDR3 is CASSFRGGGYTF. The DNA of the CDR3 is TGTGCCAGCAGCTTCAGGGGTGGGGGCTACACCTTC. V is TRBV13 and J is TRBJ1-2; the D gene is possibly TRBD1 (6 bases). CDR3 length: 12 residues. Trimming shortened V by 3 bases and J by 8 bases, and 10 bases separated the two germline ends. CDR1 is PRHDT and CDR2 is FYEKMQ in the germline V gene (reference sequence).

The chain carries TRBV3-1 (or the pseudogene TRBV3-2) and TRBJ1-2; the D gene is possibly TRBD1 (6 bases). The V end was cut by 5 bases, the J end by 2 bases, with 15 bases between. This CDR3 is built from 15 residues. Germline assignment: CDR1 LGHDT and CDR2 YNNKEL (reference sequence). CDR3 DNA: TGTGCCAGCAGCTCCCGGGACACACCAAACTATGGCTACACCTTC. Residues: CASSSRDTPNYGYTF.